The 26 T cell receptor beta chains in this list originate from one sample, sequenced in a study of beta chain features in type 1 diabetes. Every isolated RNA sample was fully reverse transcribed, so sequencing captured expressed TCRB transcripts. Some clones are missing from TCRdb's copy, which holds only in-frame ones; the method was immunoSEQ multiplex PCR. Here the sample spans 350,000 to 400,000 clones, approximately 16% being singletons. The sequenced sample consisted of naive CD4+ T cells from blood. Receptors were obtained from a young woman in good health.

This clone came up a few times. This chain joins TRBV2 and TRBJ2-3; tentatively, D is TRBD2 (6 bases). Per germline, CDR1 SNHLY and CDR2 FYNNEI. V was pared by 11 bases and J by 0 bases, with 12 bases between. The CDR3 length is 13 residues. The CDR3 region has the DNA TGTGCCGGGGGGACGGAGAGCACAGATACGCAGTATTTT. It yields the protein CAGGTESTDTQYF.

V gene TRBV28 combines with J gene TRBJ2-3, with 11 bases matching TRBD2. The CDR3 totals 15 residues. Germline CDR1 reads MDHEN; CDR2 reads SYDVKM. J gave up 5 bases and V 4 bases, and 5 bases lay outside the gene matches. CDR3 amino acids: CASSSLAGGQDTQYF. The CDR3 DNA is TGTGCCAGCAGTTCTTTAGCGGGAGGGCAAGATACGCAGTATTTT.

The chain combines TRBV7-3 with TRBJ2-1, with 11 positions matching TRBD2. The CDR3 is 14 residues long. Trimming removed 5 bases from V and 9 bases from J; junction bases left unmatched: 6. Per the germline V gene, CDR1 is SGHTA and CDR2 is FQGTGA. This CDR3 reads CASSLSGRVTEQFF. The CDR3, as DNA: TGTGCCAGCAGCCTTAGCGGGAGGGTGACTGAGCAGTTCTTC.

This clone appeared a few times. The chain joins TRBV5-6 to TRBJ2-5; D not certain. V shed 1 base and J shed 5 bases, with 9 bases lying between them. Germline V gene data show CDR1 as SGHDT and CDR2 as YYEEEE. This CDR3 has 13 amino acids. CDR3: CASSLRVKETQYF. The CDR3 DNA is TGTGCCAGCAGCTTGCGGGTCAAGGAGACCCAGTACTTC. The full variable domain, rest sourced from reference TRBV5-6 and TRBJ2-5, is DAGVTQSPTHLIKTRGQQVTLRCSPKSGHDTVSWYQQALGQGPQFIFQYYEEEERQRGNFPDRFSGHQFPNYSSELNVNALLLGDSALYLCASSLRVKETQYFGPGTRLLVL.

The rearrangement joins TRBV18 to TRBJ2-1; 7 bases align to TRBD2. Germline V lookup: CDR1 KGHSH, CDR2 LQKENI. The CDR3 is 14 residues long. J was trimmed by 6 bases and V by 3 bases; bases with no gene match: 5. The CDR3 sequence: CASSPGLSINEQFF. The CDR3 DNA sequence: TGTGCCAGCTCACCGGGACTAAGTATCAATGAGCAGTTCTTC.

This chain connects TRBV19 to TRBJ2-1, with D unclear. V was shortened by 6 bases and J by 6 bases, with 9 bases between the two germline ends. The germline CDR1 and CDR2 sequences are LNHDA and SQIVND (reference sequence). The CDR3 runs to 12 residues. In DNA, the CDR3 is TGTGCCAGTAGCTTCCGGGTCAATGAGCAGTTCTTC. Translation gives CASSFRVNEQFF.

The genes are TRBV7-9 and TRBJ2-6; D call uncertain. Trimming pared 5 bases from V and 3 bases from J, leaving 11 bases between. CDR3 length equals 15 residues. CDR1 and CDR2 (germline): SEHNR, FQNEAQ (reference sequence). The CDR3 region has the DNA TGTGCCAGCAGCATCACCGGGTATGGGGCCAACGTCCTGACTTTC. Amino acids: CASSITGYGANVLTF.

The genes are TRBV7-9 and TRBJ2-7, with 9 bases matching TRBD1. The CDR3 has 16 amino acids. V was pared by 2 bases and J by 2 bases, with 7 bases of the junction left unmatched. CDR1 is SEHNR and CDR2 is FQNEAQ in the germline V gene (reference sequence). The CDR3 sequence is CASSLHGTGKTYEQYF. For the CDR3, the DNA is TGTGCCAGCAGCTTACACGGGACAGGGAAAACCTACGAGCAGTACTTC. The entire variable domain, with the rest obtained from reference TRBV7-9 and TRBJ2-7, is as follows: DTGVSQNPRHKITKRGQNVTFRCDPISEHNRLYWYRQTLGQGPEFLTYFQNEAQLEKSRLLSDRFSAERPKGSFSTLEIQRTEQGDSAMYLCASSLHGTGKTYEQYFGPGTRLTVT.

The V and J genes are TRBV11-2 and TRBJ2-1; D remains unclear. Germline V lookup: CDR1 SGHAT, CDR2 FQNNGV. The length of the CDR3 is 12 residues. V lost 1 base, J lost 6 bases, and 4 bases lay in between. CDR3 residues: CASSLAVNEQFF. In nucleotides, the CDR3 is TGTGCCAGCAGCTTAGCCGTCAATGAGCAGTTCTTC. Filled out from reference TRBV11-2 and TRBJ2-1, the complete variable domain reads EAGVAQSPRYKIIEKRQSVAFWCNPISGHATLYWYQQILGQGPKLLIQFQNNGVVDDSQLPKDRFSAERLKGVDSTLKIQPAKLEDSAVYLCASSLAVNEQFFGPGTRLTVL.

In its sample, this clone was seen a few times. The V call is TRBV18, the J call TRBJ2-1; 10 bases map to TRBD2. J gave up 5 bases and V 6 bases, and 1 base lay outside the gene matches. The CDR3 runs to 13 residues. Germline V gene lookup returns CDR1 KGHSH and CDR2 LQKENI. Written as DNA, the CDR3 is TGTGCCAGCTCCGGACTAGCGGACAATGAGCAGTTCTTC. Encoded protein: CASSGLADNEQFF.

This clone has a handful of counts. The chain is built from TRBV5-4 and TRBJ2-7; D gene ambiguous. Trimming cost V 0 bases and J 5 bases, with 12 bases left between them. Germline CDR1 SGHNT, CDR2 YYREEE (reference sequence). The CDR3 is 14 residues long. In DNA form, the CDR3 reads TGTGCCAGCAGCTTGGGCAGTTCTCTTGACGAGCAGTACTTC. This codes for CASSLGSSLDEQYF.

The rearrangement uses TRBV7-9 and TRBJ1-4; TRBD1 matches 7 bases. This CDR3 region has 15 residues. CDR1 SEHNR and CDR2 FQNEAQ come from the germline V gene (reference sequence). Losses at the gene ends were 1 base for V and 6 bases for J; bases not matched to a gene: 5. This chain's CDR3 is CASSLVVGQHEKLFF. The CDR3 DNA reads as TGTGCCAGCAGCTTAGTAGTGGGACAGCATGAAAAACTGTTTTTT. The whole variable domain, filled in from reference TRBV7-9 and TRBJ1-4, reads DTGVSQNPRHKITKRGQNVTFRCDPISEHNRLYWYRQTLGQGPEFLTYFQNEAQLEKSRLLSDRFSAERPKGSFSTLEIQRTEQGDSAMYLCASSLVVGQHEKLFFGSGTQLSVL.

The chain carries TRBV6-6 and TRBJ1-5; D is unclear. The germline CDR1 and CDR2 sequences are MNHNY and SVGAGI (reference sequence). This CDR3 comprises 13 residues. V lost 8 bases and J lost 2, with 10 bases in between. The CDR3 is CASSPQGNQPQHF. The CDR3, as DNA: TGTGCCAGCTCTCCGCAGGGCAATCAGCCCCAGCATTTT.

This clone was seen repeatedly, ten times or more. At the DNA level, this CDR3 is encoded by other sequences in the same sample as well. The J gene is TRBJ1-5, the V gene TRBV30; no firm D call. CDR1 and CDR2 from the germline V gene are GTSNPN and SVGIG (reference sequence). V gave up 5 bases and J gave up 0 bases, with 8 bases separating them. CDR3 length: 13 amino acids. The CDR3 sequence: CAWGRDSNQPQHF. The CDR3 DNA reads TGTGCCTGGGGACGGGATAGCAATCAGCCCCAGCATTTT.

J is TRBJ2-7 and V is TRBV5-1; 12 bases are a match to TRBD2. This CDR3 spans 15 amino acids. V was clipped by 5 bases and J by 1 base; unmatched bases: 4. Looked up from germline, CDR1 is SGHRS and CDR2 is YFSETQ. The CDR3 spells CASRPGLAGSYEQYF. For the CDR3, the DNA is TGCGCCAGCAGGCCCGGACTAGCGGGATCCTACGAGCAGTACTTC.

This clone was found a few times. The gene calls are TRBV30 and TRBJ2-1, with 7 bases aligning to TRBD2. Germline assignment: CDR1 GTSNPN and CDR2 SVGIG (reference sequence). The CDR3 extends over 15 amino acids. The CDR3 is CANRGGRGSYNEQFF. In nucleotides, the CDR3 is TGTGCTAACCGTGGCGGGAGAGGATCCTACAATGAGCAGTTCTTC.

The chain couples TRBV30 to TRBJ2-1, with 8 bases fitting TRBD2. The CDR3 covers 15 residues. V was clipped by 4 bases and J by 7 bases; unmatched bases: 12. CDR1 is GTSNPN, CDR2 SVGIG, per germline (reference sequence). CDR3 coding DNA: TGTGCCTGGATTCGAGCGGGAGTGGGCTGGAATGAGCAGTTCTTC. Amino acid sequence: CAWIRAGVGWNEQFF.

This chain joins TRBV9 and TRBJ2-1; D is uncertain. Trimming took 1 base from V and 2 from J, leaving 4 bases between them. The germline gives CDR1 SGDLS, CDR2 YYNGEE. The CDR3 runs 13 residues. CDR3 coding DNA: TGTGCCAGCAGCGTACGGGCCTACAATGAGCAGTTCTTC. Translated, it gives CASSVRAYNEQFF. Drawing the rest from reference TRBV9 and TRBJ2-1, the complete variable domain is DSGVTQTPKHLITATGQRVTLRCSPRSGDLSVYWYQQSLDQGLQFLIQYYNGEERAKGNILERFSAQQFPDLHSELNLSSLELGDSALYFCASSVRAYNEQFFGPGTRLTVL.

There are a few counts of this clone. The rearrangement joins TRBV7-9 to TRBJ2-3; possibly TRBD1 for D (6 bases). Germline CDR1 reads SEHNR; CDR2 reads FQNEAQ (reference sequence). The CDR3 has 13 residues. V dropped 8 bases and J dropped 2 bases, with 11 bases sitting between them. The CDR3 DNA reads as TGTGCCAGCGAGCACAGGGCCACAGATACGCAGTATTTT. Translation: CASEHRATDTQYF.

This clone was counted only a few times. V gene TRBV30 combines with J gene TRBJ2-3, with D unresolved. The CDR3 has 11 amino acids. V lost 5 bases to trimming and J lost 7 bases, with 10 bases between them. The germline V gene has CDR1 GTSNPN and CDR2 SVGIG (reference sequence). The CDR3 region has the DNA TGTGCCTGGGAGCTTCTCTATACGCAGTATTTT. It yields the protein CAWELLYTQYF.

V and J are TRBV4-3 and TRBJ2-7; 7 bases fit TRBD2. The CDR3 has 15 amino acids. Germline lookup yields CDR1 LGHNA and CDR2 YSLEER. V gave up 0 bases and J gave up 2 bases; unmatched junction bases: 4. The CDR3 coding sequence is TGCGCCAGCAGCCAAGACGGGGGGATGGCCTACGAGCAGTACTTC. Its translation is CASSQDGGMAYEQYF.

The J gene is TRBJ2-1, the V gene TRBV2, with D possibly being TRBD1 (5 bases). The CDR3 spans 14 residues. With 4 bases removed from V and 8 bases from J, the gap between germline ends came to 15 bases. Per germline, CDR1 SNHLY and CDR2 FYNNEI. In DNA form, the CDR3 reads TGTGCCAGCAGTGGGGGCAGGCAAGTCTATGAGCAGTTCTTC. It specifies CASSGGRQVYEQFF. Based on the CDR3 plus reference TRBV2 and TRBJ2-1, the full variable domain is EPEVTQTPSHQVTQMGQEVILRCVPISNHLYFYWYRQILGQKVEFLVSFYNNEISEKSEIFDDQFSVERPDGSNFTLKIRSTKLEDSAMYFCASSGGRQVYEQFFGPGTRLTVL.

As to this clone: Distinct nucleotide sequences in the sample also encode this CDR3. The genes are TRBV29-1 and TRBJ1-2; 10 bases match TRBD1. CDR1 and CDR2 (germline): SQVTM, ANQGSEA. The CDR3 length is 12 residues. J gave up 5 bases and V 4 bases, and 1 base lay outside the gene matches. The CDR3 nucleotides read TGCAGCGTTGGGGACAGGGGATATGGCTACACCTTC. It specifies CSVGDRGYGYTF.

In its sample, this clone was seen a few times. The rearrangement joins TRBV9 to TRBJ2-5, with D unclear. CDR3 length: 12 amino acids. From germline, CDR1 is SGDLS and CDR2 YYNGEE. V lost 4 bases to trimming and J lost 8 bases, with 12 bases between them. CDR3 sequence: CASSRSGETQYF. For the CDR3, the DNA is TGTGCCAGCAGCCGGTCAGGTGAAACCCAGTACTTC.

This clone turned up a few times. The rearrangement uses TRBV18 and TRBJ1-2; a weak D match, TRBD1 (6 bases). Trimming removed 3 bases at V and 2 bases at J, with 7 bases between. The CDR3 length is 13 residues. Germline values: CDR1 KGHSH, CDR2 LQKENI. CDR3 region: CASSPQGNYGYTF. The CDR3 nucleotides read TGTGCCAGCTCACCCCAGGGGAACTATGGCTACACCTTC.

J is TRBJ2-5 and V is TRBV29-1; D may be TRBD2 (5 bases). The assigned J gene may be wrong: the sequence end matches TRBJ2-7 better. Germline CDR1 SQVTM, CDR2 ANQGSEA. The CDR3 spans 14 residues. The CDR3 sequence: CSVEGMRESYEQYF. The CDR3 region has the DNA TGCAGCGTTGAAGGTATGAGGGAGTCCTACGAGCAGTACTTC.